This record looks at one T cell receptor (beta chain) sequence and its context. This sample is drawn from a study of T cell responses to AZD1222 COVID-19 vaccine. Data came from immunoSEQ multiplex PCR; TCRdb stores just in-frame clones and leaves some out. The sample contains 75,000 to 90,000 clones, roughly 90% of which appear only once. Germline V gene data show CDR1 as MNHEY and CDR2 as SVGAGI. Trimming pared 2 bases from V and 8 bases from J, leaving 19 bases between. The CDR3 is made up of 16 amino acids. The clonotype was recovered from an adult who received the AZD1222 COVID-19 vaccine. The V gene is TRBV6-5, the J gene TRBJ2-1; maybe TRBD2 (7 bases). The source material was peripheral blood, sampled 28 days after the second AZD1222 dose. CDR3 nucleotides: TGTGCCAGCAGTTACAAGGGGGTAGCGGGTGAGGATGAGCAGTTCTTC. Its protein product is CASSYKGVAGEDEQFF.